This note documents a single TCR beta chain sequence. Its antigen is still unknown. The entry originates in a study of Ad26.COV2.S vaccination and SARS-CoV-2 variants. Study-wide background: Donor allocation was to the COV1001 Ad26.COV2.S trial arm.

This CDR3 contains 16 residues. Between the trimmed V and J ends, which lost 4 bases and 0 bases, there was a span of 16 bases. The germline gives CDR1 MNHNS, CDR2 SASEGT. Measured with immunoSEQ multiplex PCR; TCRdb has only the in-frame clones, and not every one. This table holds hundreds of thousands of clones, approximately 90% found once. General study results and limits: Vaccine recipients showed a spike-specific TCR breadth that was higher than in placebo recipients. From the TCR breadth and depth analyses, total T cell responses may have been underestimated.

Treatment denoted: roughly 20 received Ad26.COV2.S at low or high dose, single or two shots; about five received placebo; per-sample allocation not given. Sample collection was performed on day 63 after the first vaccine or placebo injection. A Boston donor was an adult aged 18-55 years. This receptor was obtained from a person between 18 and 65 years old who received the Ad26.COV2.S COVID-19 vaccine or a placebo. This chain connects TRBV6-1 to TRBJ2-7; D may be TRBD1 or TRBD2 (5 bases each). Sequencing used peripheral blood, obtained in a trial of Ad26.COV2.S vaccine versus placebo. The CDR3 nucleotides read TGTGCCAGCAGTGGCATTGAGTGGGACCTCTCCTACGAGCAGTACTTC. Protein sequence: CASSGIEWDLSYEQYF.